The sequence of this T cell receptor (beta chain) was determined in a study of cytomegalovirus exposure and HLA in healthy donors. To note about this clone: What it binds is unknown.

The CDR3 loop spans 16 amino acids. V gave up 2 bases and J gave up 0 bases, with 13 bases separating them. The V gene's germline CDR1 is ENHRY and CDR2 SYGVKD. Study-wide results and caveats: According to an earlier analysis, most TCR beta V segments yielded productive rearrangements about 90% or about 30% of the time.

Both 60 Vbeta primers and 13 Jbeta primers went into the PCR. The method was immunoSEQ multiplex PCR; TCRdb's version includes in-frame clones alone and lacks a portion of them. The table has over 130,000 clones, 70% to 85% seen once. This chain uses TRBV10-3 with TRBJ1-2; tentative D call: TRBD1 (5 bases). The receptor's source is a male donor in good health and CMV-seronegative. The sequencing sample was made of PBMCs. This chain's CDR3 is CAISEPLPGANYGYTF. CDR3 in DNA: TGTGCCATCAGTGAGCCTTTGCCGGGGGCTAACTATGGCTACACCTTC.